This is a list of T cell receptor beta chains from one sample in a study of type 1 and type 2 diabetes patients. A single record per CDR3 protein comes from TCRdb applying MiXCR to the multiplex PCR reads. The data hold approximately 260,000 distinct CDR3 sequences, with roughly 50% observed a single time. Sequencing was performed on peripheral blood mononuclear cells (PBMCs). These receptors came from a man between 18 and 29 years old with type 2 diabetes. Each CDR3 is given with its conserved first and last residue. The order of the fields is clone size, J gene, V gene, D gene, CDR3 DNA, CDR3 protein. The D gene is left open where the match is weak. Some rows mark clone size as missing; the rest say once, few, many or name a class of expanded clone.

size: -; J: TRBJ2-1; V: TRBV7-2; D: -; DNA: TGTGCCAGCAGCCCACCAAACTCCTACAATGAGCAGTCCTTC; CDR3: CASSPPNSYNEQSF
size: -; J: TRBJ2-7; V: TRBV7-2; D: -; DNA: TGTGCCAGCAGCTCACTTATCGCGGGGGAGCAGTACTTC; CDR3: CASSSLIAGEQYF
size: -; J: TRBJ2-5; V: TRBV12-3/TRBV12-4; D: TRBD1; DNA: TGTGCCAGCACAGGGGGTCGTCAAGAGACCCAGTACTTC; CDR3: CASTGGRQETQYF
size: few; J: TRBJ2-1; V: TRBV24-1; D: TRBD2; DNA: TGTGCCACCAGTGAGACTAGCGGCTACAATGAGCAGTTCTTC; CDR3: CATSETSGYNEQFF
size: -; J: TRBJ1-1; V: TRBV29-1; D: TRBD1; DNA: TGCAGCGTTCCAGGGGGCGCCTCGTACACTGAAGCTTTCTTT; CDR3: CSVPGGASYTEAFF
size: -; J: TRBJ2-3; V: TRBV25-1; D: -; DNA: TGTGCCAGCAGCCCCCCCTCTAGGACGCAGTATTTT; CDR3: CASSPPSRTQYF
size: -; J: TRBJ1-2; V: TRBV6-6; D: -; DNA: TGTGCCACAAAAGAAGGGCTCTATGGCTACACCTTC; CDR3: CATKEGLYGYTF
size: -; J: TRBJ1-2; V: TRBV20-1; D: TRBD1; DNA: TGCAGTGCTACCCCGACAGGGAACTATGGCTACACCTTC; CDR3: CSATPTGNYGYTF
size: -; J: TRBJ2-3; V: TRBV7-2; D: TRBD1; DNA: TGTGCCAGCAGCATAACAGGGGGCATCGATACGCAGTATTTT; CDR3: CASSITGGIDTQYF
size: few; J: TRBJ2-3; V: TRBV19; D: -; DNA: TGTGCCAGTACCTCCCCCGGCGATACGCAGTATTTT; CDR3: CASTSPGDTQYF